This T cell receptor (beta chain) was recovered during a study of T cell responses to AZD1222 COVID-19 vaccine. Germline values: CDR1 ENHRY, CDR2 SYGVKD. Trimming stripped 0 bases from V and 15 bases from J, with 9 bases between. CDR3 length: 12 amino acids. Repertoires were generated with immunoSEQ multiplex PCR, while TCRdb's copy carries only in-frame clones and drops some. The sample contains over 150,000 clones, just over 90% of which appear only once. This receptor was obtained from an adult in good health. Source: peripheral blood, taken on day 0 of AZD1222 vaccination. V and J are TRBV10-3 and TRBJ1-6; D not certain. The CDR3 DNA follows: TGTGCCATCAGTGAGTCGGCAAGTCGCCTCCACTTT. It is translated as CAISESASRLHF.